The sequence of this T cell receptor (beta chain) was determined in a study of Graves' ophthalmopathy and Graves' hyperthyroidism. Study overall: Investigators collected peripheral blood at initial diagnosis, before any treatment was given.

CDR3 length equals 16 residues. Trimming removed 0 bases from V and 4 bases from J; junction bases left unmatched: 8. Germline V CDR1 and CDR2: MGHRA, YSYEKL. General study results and limits: In blood, most expanded thyroid clonotypes above 0.001 frequency were also detected. This model predicted ophthalmopathy progression (sensitivity 65% to 71%, specificity 72.22%).

Notes on this clonotype: Its specificity is not known.

Using RNA transcripts, the TCR beta CDR3 regions were amplified. First-round RT-PCR with HTBI primers preceded a second-round multiplex PCR. TCRdb processed the multiplex PCR reads anew with MiXCR; each CDR3 protein has one entry. The repertoire holds roughly 400,000 distinct CDR3 sequences, with roughly 14% as singletons. This clonotype was sampled from a woman between 18 and 30 years old with stable Graves' hyperthyroidism. Sequencing used peripheral blood. The chain employs TRBV4-1 and TRBJ1-2, with TRBD1 identical over 7 bases. DNA of the CDR3: TGCGCCAGCAGCCAAGATAGAGGGGGCTCGGTCTATGGCTACACCTTC. Protein: CASSQDRGGSVYGYTF.